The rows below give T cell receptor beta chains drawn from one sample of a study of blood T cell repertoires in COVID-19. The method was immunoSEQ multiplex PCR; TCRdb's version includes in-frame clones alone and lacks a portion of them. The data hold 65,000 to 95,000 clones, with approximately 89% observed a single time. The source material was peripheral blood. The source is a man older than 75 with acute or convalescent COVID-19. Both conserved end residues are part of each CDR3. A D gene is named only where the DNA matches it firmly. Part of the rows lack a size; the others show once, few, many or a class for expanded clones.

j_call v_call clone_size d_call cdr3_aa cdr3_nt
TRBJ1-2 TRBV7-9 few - CASSSAGPPGYGYTF TGTGCCAGCAGCTCAGCGGGGCCCCCTGGGTATGGCTACACCTTC
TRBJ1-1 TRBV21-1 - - CASSTQKLVYTEAFF TGTGCCAGCAGCACCCAAAAGCTCGTCTACACTGAAGCTTTCTTT
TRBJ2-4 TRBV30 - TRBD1 CAWTTGNIQYF TGTGCCTGGACGACAGGGAACATTCAGTACTTC
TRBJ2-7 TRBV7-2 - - CASSLATGYEQYF TGTGCCAGCAGCTTAGCGACAGGCTACGAGCAGTACTTC
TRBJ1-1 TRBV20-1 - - CSAVRDNEAFF TGCAGCGCCGTCCGGGACAATGAAGCTTTCTTT
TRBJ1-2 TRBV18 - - CASSPPMTEGYGYTF TGTGCCAGCTCACCACCGATGACCGAGGGTTATGGCTACACCTTC
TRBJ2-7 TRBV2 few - CASTTRDPYEQYF TGTGCCAGCACCACTCGCGATCCCTACGAGCAGTACTTC
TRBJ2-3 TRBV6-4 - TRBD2 CASSLAGEADTQYF TGTGCCAGCAGTTTAGCGGGAGAGGCAGATACGCAGTATTTT
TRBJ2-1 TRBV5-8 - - CASSEIRGLAYNEQFF TGTGCCAGCAGCGAAATCAGGGGCCTAGCCTACAATGAGCAGTTCTTC
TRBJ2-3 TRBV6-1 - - CASSEAQWASTDTQYF TGTGCCAGCAGTGAAGCGCAGTGGGCTAGCACAGATACGCAGTATTTT
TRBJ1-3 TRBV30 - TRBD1 CAWTQGAGNTIYF TGTGCCTGGACGCAGGGGGCTGGAAACACCATATATTTT
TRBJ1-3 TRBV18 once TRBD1 CASSPIGTAGNTIYF TGTGCCAGCTCACCTATCGGGACAGCTGGAAACACCATATATTTT
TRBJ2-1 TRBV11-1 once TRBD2 CASSLGGNYNEQFF TGTGCCAGCAGCTTGGGGGGGAACTACAATGAGCAGTTCTTC
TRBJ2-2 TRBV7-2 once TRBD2 CASSLGLAGELFF TGTGCCAGCAGCCTAGGACTAGCCGGGGAGCTGTTTTTT
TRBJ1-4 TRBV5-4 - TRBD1 CASSLAPGGGDEKLFF TGTGCCAGCAGCTTGGCTCCAGGGGGCGGTGATGAAAAACTGTTTTTT
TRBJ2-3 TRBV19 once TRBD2 CASSIIAGGRTDTQYF TGTGCCAGTAGTATAATAGCGGGGGGGAGGACAGATACGCAGTATTTT
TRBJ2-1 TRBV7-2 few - CASSSGISYNEQFF TGTGCCAGCAGCTCCGGGATTTCCTACAATGAGCAGTTCTTC
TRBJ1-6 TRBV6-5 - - CASTSDWRDNSPLHF TGTGCCAGCACCTCGGACTGGAGGGATAATTCACCCCTCCACTTT
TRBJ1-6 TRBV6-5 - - CASSYLTGSPLHF TGTGCCAGCAGTTACTTGACAGGTTCACCCCTCCACTTT
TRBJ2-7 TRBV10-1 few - CASSESRQDEQYF TGCGCCAGCAGTGAGTCGAGACAAGACGAGCAGTACTTC
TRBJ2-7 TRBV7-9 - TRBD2 CASSLGLAGAEQYF TGTGCCAGCAGCCTGGGACTAGCGGGAGCCGAGCAGTACTTC
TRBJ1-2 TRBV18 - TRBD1 CASSPDRVYGYTF TGTGCCAGCTCGCCGGACAGGGTTTATGGCTACACCTTC
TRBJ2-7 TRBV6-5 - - CASSYMLGQNYEQYF TGTGCCAGCAGTTACATGCTAGGACAGAACTACGAGCAGTACTTC
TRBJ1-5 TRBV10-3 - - CASHDSSNQPQHF TGTGCCTCACACGACAGTTCAAATCAGCCCCAGCATTTT
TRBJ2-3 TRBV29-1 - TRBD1 CSVGDRGGADTQYF TGCAGCGTTGGTGACAGGGGGGGTGCGGATACGCAGTATTTT
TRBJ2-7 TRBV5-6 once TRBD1 CASSLWLGGNDEQYF TGTGCCAGCAGCTTGTGGTTAGGGGGCAACGACGAGCAGTACTTC
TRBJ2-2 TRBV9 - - CASSGRGGFGTGELFF TGTGCCAGCAGCGGACGTGGGGGGTTCGGCACCGGGGAGCTGTTTTTT
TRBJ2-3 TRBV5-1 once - CASSPPGPAGFTDTQYF TGCGCCAGCAGCCCGCCGGGGCCAGCGGGTTTCACAGATACGCAGTATTTT
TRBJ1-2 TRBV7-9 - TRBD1 CASSLDPGQGTPLNYGYTF TGTGCCAGCAGCTTAGACCCGGGACAGGGAACCCCGCTTAACTATGGCTACACCTTC
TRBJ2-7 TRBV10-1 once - CASSEYRDYEQYF TGCGCCAGCAGTGAGTACAGGGACTACGAGCAGTACTTC
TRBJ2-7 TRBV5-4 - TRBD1 CASSLGQGASYEQYF TGTGCCAGCAGCTTGGGACAGGGGGCCTCCTACGAGCAGTACTTC
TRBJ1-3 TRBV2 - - CASSAQGSSGNTIYF TGTGCCAGCAGTGCCCAGGGTAGTAGTGGAAACACCATATATTTT
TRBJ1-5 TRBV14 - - CASSQVGSLWHQPQHF TGTGCCAGCAGCCAAGTGGGCAGCCTTTGGCATCAGCCCCAGCATTTT
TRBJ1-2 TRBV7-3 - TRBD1 CASSEQGDYGYTF TGTGCCAGCAGCGAGCAGGGGGATTATGGCTACACCTTC
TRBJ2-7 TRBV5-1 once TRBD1 CASSPDRSYYEQYF TGCGCCAGCAGCCCGGACAGGAGCTACTACGAGCAGTACTTC
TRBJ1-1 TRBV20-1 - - CSAPVQGKAFF TGCAGTGCGCCAGTTCAGGGCAAAGCTTTCTTT
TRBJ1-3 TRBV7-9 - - CVAGNTIYF TGTGTGGCCGGAAACACCATATATTTT
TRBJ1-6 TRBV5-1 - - CASPGSGEYNSPLHF TGCGCCAGCCCGGGGTCCGGTGAGTATAATTCACCCCTCCACTTT
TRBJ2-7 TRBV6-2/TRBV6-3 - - CASSSRGASEQYF TGTGCCAGCAGTTCCCGAGGCGCCTCCGAGCAGTACTTC
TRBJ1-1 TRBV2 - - CASSEGQYTEAFF TGTGCCAGCAGTGAGGGGCAGTACACTGAAGCTTTCTTT
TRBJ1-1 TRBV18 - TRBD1 CASSLGQGIEAFF TGTGCCAGCTCGTTGGGACAGGGGATTGAAGCTTTCTTT
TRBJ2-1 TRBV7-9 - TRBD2 CASSRRTSGGWEQFF TGTGCCAGCAGCCGACGGACTAGCGGGGGGTGGGAGCAGTTCTTC
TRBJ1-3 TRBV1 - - CTSSQVDRHQLLWKGSAIYF TGCACCAGCAGCCAAGTGGACAGGCACCAACTCCTCTGGAAAGGGAGCGCCATATATTTT
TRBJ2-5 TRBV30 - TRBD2 CAWSGTSVPGGTQYF TGTGCCTGGAGCGGGACTAGCGTCCCTGGGGGGACCCAGTACTTC
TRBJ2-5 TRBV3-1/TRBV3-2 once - CASSQDSQETQYF TGTGCCAGCAGCCAAGACAGTCAAGAGACCCAGTACTTC
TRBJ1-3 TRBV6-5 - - CASSYGGMNSGNTIYF TGTGCCAGCAGTTACGGGGGGATGAACTCTGGAAACACCATATATTTT
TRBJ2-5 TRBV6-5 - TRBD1 CASSDRGPGETQYF TGTGCCAGCAGCGACAGGGGCCCCGGAGAGACCCAGTACTTC
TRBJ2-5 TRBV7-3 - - CASSPHKGETQYF TGTGCCAGCAGTCCCCACAAGGGGGAGACCCAGTACTTC
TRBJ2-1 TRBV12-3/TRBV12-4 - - CASSRGMGNEQFF TGTGCCAGCAGCCGGGGGATGGGGAATGAGCAGTTCTTC
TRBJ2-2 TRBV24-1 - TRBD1 CATSESGGANTGELFF TGTGCCACCAGTGAGTCAGGGGGAGCTAACACCGGGGAGCTGTTTTTT
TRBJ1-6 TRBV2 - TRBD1 CASRLDRVLDNSPLHF TGTGCCAGCAGGCTCGACAGGGTCCTTGATAATTCACCCCTCCACTTT
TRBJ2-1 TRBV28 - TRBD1 CASSSFNPGRGRFNYNEQFF TGTGCCAGCAGTTCGTTTAATCCCGGCAGGGGGCGATTCAACTACAATGAGCAGTTCTTC
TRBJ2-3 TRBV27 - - CASSLSGGELGDTQYF TGTGCCAGCAGTTTATCGGGGGGTGAGCTGGGAGATACGCAGTATTTT
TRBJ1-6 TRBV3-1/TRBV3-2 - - CASSQGGSPLHF TGTGCCAGCAGCCAGGGAGGATCACCCCTCCACTTT
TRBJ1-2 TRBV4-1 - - CASSQGANYGYTF TGCGCCAGCAGCCAAGGGGCAAACTATGGCTACACCTTC
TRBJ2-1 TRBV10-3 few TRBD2 CAISAAGDFLGGNEQFF TGTGCCATCAGTGCGGCGGGAGACTTCCTCGGAGGCAATGAGCAGTTCTTC
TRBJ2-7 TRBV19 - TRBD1 CASSQNDRGRSYEQYF TGTGCCAGTAGTCAGAACGACAGGGGGCGATCCTACGAGCAGTACTTC